The TCR beta chain under discussion was sequenced for a study of T cell repertoires in cytomegalovirus infection (dated by TCRdb to between 2018 and 2020). Looking at the study overall: Recently identified HLA-C-restricted CMV epitopes, whose presentation resists viral immunomodulation, were targeted by peptide stimulations together with well-studied HLA-B-restricted epitopes. Because public TCR beta signatures pointed to carriage of CMV infection together with the matching HLA type, the HLA type of each donor mattered for the analysis. Points the paper makes about the study in general: The ex vivo response was dominated by HLA-C-restricted CMV-specific TCR beta clonotypes, which also provided the single most frequent clonotype in two of eight donors. In both this cohort and an independent cohort of under 450 donors, the cumulative frequency of public TCR beta family members distinguished carriers of CMV infection plus the relevant HLA type.

CDR1 and CDR2, per the germline V gene, are KGHSH and LQKENI. V is clipped by 3 bases and J by 8 bases, and the sequence between their germline boundaries is 8 bases long. Taken from cysteine to phenylalanine, the CDR3 has 12 residues. The DNA shown is the 36-base CDR3, in frame from base 1. This clonotype has a handful of counts. Its binding antigen is unknown. Within one base of it there is no much larger clone, and no base qualities were kept. Sequencing was carried out with an Illumina HiSeq 1500. TCRdb handled the public reads itself, with Q25 trimming in fastp and clone calling in MiXCR, and kept productive beta chains. Entries that share a CDR3 protein sequence are merged under the most common genes and DNA. Present in this sample are about 700,000 distinct CDR3 sequences, approximately 33% of which were seen just once. About 20% of the sample rests with the top ten. Sample treatment or condition, as interpreted from the label and publication: in vitro stimulation with specific CMV peptide epitopes to enrich CMV-specific T cells.

The specimen was cultured PBMCs, collected from culture after CMV antigen stimulation. This receptor was taken from a human donor in good health (CMV status not recorded). Some clones in this sample may be carry-over from other donors' samples. This sequence uses TRBV18 and TRBJ2-1; the D gene lacks a confident call. The DNA is TGTGCCAGCTCACCCTCTCGGGATGAGCAGTTCTTC. It specifies CASSPSRDEQFF.